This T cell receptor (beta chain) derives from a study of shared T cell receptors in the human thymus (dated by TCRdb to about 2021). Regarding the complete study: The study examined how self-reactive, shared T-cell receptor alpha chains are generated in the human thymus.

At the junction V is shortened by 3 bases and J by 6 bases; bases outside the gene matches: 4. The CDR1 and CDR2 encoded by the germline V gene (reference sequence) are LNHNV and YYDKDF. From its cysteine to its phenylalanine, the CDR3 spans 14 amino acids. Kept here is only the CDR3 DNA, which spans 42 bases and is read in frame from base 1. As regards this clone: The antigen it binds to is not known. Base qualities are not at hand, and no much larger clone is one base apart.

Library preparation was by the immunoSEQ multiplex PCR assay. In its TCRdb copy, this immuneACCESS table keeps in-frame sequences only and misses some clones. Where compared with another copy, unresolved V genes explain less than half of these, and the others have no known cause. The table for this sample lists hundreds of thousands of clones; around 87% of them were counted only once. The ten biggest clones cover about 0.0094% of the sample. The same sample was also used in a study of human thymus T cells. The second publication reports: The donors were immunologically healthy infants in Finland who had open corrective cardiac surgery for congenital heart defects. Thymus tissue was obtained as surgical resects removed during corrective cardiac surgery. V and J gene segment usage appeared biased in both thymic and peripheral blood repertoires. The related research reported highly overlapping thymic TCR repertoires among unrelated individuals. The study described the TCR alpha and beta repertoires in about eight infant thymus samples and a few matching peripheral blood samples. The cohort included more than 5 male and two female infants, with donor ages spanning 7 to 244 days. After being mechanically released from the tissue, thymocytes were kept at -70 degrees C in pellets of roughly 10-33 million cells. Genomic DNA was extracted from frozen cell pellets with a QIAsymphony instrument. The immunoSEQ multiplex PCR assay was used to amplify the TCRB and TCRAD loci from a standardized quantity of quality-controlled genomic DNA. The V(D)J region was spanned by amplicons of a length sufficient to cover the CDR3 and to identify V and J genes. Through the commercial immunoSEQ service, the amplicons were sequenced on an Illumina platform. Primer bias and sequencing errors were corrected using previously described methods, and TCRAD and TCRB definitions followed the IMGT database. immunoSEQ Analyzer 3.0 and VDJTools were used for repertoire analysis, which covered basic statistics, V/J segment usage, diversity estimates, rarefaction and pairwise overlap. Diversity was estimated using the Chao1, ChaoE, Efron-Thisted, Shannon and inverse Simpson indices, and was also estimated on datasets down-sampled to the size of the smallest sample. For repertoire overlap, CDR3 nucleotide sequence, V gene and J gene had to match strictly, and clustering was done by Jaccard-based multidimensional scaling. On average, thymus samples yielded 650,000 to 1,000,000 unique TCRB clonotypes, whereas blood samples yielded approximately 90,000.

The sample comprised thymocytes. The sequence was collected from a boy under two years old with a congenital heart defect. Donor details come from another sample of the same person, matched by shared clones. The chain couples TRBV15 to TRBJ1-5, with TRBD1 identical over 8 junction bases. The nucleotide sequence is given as TGTGCCACCAGCAGCCGACAGGGGTTTCAGCCCCAGCATTTT. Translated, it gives CATSSRQGFQPQHF.